This T cell receptor (beta chain) was documented in a study of OX40 agonist ivuxolimab in advanced cancers. Whole-study findings and limits: Low normalized T-cell clonal expansion was also seen in some nonresponders.

Some clones are missing from TCRdb's copy, which holds only in-frame ones; the method was immunoSEQ multiplex PCR. The sample has approximately 100,000 clones, approximately 90% seen once. In regard to this clone: Its specificity is not known.

Sequencing was performed on CD4+ or CD8+ T cells sorted from blood, taken in a trial of the OX40 agonist ivuxolimab. The origin of this receptor is an adult with an advanced solid tumor such as melanoma, head and neck, liver or kidney cancer.

CDR3 residues: CASSLSRNAEAFF. In DNA form, the CDR3 reads TGTGCCAGCAGCTTGTCGCGCAACGCTGAAGCTTTCTTT. The genes are TRBV5-6 and TRBJ1-1; no firm D call. Looked up from germline, CDR1 is SGHDT and CDR2 is YYEEEE. The CDR3 spans 13 residues. Trimming removed 1 base at V and 6 bases at J, with 10 bases between.